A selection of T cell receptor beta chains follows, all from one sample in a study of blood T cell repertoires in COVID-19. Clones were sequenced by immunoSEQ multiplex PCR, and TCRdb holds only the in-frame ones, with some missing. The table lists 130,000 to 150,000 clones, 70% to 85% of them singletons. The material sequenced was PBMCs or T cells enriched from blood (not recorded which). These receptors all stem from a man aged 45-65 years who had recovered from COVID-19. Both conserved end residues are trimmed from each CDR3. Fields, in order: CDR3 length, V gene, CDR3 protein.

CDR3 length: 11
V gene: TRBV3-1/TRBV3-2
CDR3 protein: ASSSGEGYGYT

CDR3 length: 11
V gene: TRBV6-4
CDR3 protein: ASSEQGNTEAF

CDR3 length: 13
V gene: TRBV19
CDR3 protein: ASSISLNPNTEAF

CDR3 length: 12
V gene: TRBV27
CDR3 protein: ASSSPGLGEKLF

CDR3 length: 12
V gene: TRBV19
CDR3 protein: ASSPMTGRYGYT

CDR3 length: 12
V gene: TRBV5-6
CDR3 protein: ASSLGGRDYGYT

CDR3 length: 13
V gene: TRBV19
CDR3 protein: ASSPRDREGEPQH

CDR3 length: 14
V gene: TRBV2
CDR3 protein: ASRSPWAGAGYEQY

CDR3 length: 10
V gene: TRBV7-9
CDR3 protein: ASSLNRGTQY

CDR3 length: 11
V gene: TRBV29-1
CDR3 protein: SVESRLNYGYT

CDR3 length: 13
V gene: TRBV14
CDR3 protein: ASSRWGQGDYEQY

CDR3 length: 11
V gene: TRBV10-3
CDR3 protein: AIKRGATYEQY

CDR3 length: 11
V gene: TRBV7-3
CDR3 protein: ASSLAGGREQY

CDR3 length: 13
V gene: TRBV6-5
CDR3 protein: ASSYSRTRQETQY

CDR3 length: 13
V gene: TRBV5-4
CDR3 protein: ASSDGQGVFGRLF

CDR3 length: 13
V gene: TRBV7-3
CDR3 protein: ASSQSGGGGNEQF

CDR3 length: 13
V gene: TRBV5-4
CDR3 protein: ASSRPGQTNTEAF

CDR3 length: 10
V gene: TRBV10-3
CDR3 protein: AGGTDFYEQY

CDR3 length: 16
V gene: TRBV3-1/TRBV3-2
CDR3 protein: ASSQDLLGGSYSYEQY

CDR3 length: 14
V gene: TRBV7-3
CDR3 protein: ASSLRGVPSGSGYT

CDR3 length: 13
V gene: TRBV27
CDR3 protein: ASSPYLPGLYGYT

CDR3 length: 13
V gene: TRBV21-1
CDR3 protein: ASSKMEGAPDGYT

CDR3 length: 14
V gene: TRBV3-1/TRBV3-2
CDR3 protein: ASSQVLAGGTDTQY

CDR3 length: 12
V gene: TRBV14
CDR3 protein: ASSPRTGWQTQY

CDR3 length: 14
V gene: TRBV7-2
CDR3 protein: ASSLDRIRPNEKLF

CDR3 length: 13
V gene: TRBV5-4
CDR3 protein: ASSNRGQSADEQY

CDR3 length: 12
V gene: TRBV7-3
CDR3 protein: ASRLTGSNQPQH

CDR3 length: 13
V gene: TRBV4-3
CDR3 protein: ASSQALGGTQGYT

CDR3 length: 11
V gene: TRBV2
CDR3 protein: ASRGNTGETQY

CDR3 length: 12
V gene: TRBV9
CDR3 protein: ASSGGHTTYEQY

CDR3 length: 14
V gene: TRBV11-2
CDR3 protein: ASSPASGGIYNEQF

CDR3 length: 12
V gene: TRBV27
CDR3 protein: ASRERGHTDTQY

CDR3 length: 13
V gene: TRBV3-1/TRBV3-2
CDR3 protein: ASSQTGGRENTQY

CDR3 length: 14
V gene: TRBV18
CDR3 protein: ASSPLGTGDTDTQY

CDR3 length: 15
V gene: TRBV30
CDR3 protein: AWSGASGGIGTDTQY

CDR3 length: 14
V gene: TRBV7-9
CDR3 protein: ASSLADSAGGYGYT

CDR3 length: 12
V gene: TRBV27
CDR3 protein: ASSSAGAGNTIY

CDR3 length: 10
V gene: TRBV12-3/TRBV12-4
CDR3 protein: ASSLSNSPLH

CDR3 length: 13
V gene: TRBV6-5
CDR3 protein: ASSYSRQAGTEAF

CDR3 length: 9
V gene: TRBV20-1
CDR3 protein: SARGPDTQY

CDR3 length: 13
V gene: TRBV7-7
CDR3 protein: ASSPQAESYNEQF

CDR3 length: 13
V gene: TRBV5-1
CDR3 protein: ASSLNRLANEKLF

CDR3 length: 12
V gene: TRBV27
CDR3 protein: ASSIRQGLNIQY

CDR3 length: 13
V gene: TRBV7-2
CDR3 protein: ASHFGGLSNQPQH

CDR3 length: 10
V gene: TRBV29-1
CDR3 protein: SATATNEKLF

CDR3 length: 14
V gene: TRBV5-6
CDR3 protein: ASSPLSQQGIYGYT

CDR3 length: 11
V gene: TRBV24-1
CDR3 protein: ATSDGTLEKLF

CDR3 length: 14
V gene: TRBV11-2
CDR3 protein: ASSSYRGRVNTEAF

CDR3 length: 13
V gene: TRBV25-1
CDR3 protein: ASSSTGSTNEKLF

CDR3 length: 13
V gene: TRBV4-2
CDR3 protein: ASSHYQGVDTEAF

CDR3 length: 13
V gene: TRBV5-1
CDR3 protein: ASSLDGAGAYEQY

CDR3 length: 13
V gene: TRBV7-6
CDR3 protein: ASSLGTGKGDEQF

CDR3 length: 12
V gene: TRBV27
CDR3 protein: ASSSGQYNQPQH

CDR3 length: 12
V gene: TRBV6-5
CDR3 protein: ASSPGLAGSTQY

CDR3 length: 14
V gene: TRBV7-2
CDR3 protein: ASSLMSSSNTGELF